This TCR beta chain was sequenced in a study of CD8 T cells in Susac syndrome. Random hexamers served to reverse transcribe roughly 0.5 to 1 ug RNA. Via MiXCR, TCRdb re-called the immunoSEQ multiplex PCR reads, giving one row per CDR3 protein. The table records some 130,000 distinct CDR3 sequences, roughly 94% of them present only once. Germline lookup yields CDR1 PRHDT and CDR2 FYEKMQ (reference sequence). Losses at the gene ends were 5 bases for V and 2 bases for J; bases not matched to a gene: 4. The CDR3 sequence is 15 residues long. The sequenced material came from CD8+ T cells from PBMCs. This TCR was recovered from a human donor with Susac syndrome. V gene TRBV13 combines with J gene TRBJ2-5; 11 positions agree with TRBD2. CDR3 sequence reads: CASSQGLAVQETQYF. DNA for the CDR3: TGTGCCAGCAGCCAGGGACTAGCGGTGCAAGAGACCCAGTACTTC.